The present T cell receptor (beta chain) was sequenced within a study of blood T cell repertoires in COVID-19. At the level of the study: Material from acute and convalescent COVID-19 was sourced from the United States, Italy and Spain. PBMCs, B-cell-depleted T cells, or T cells provided the cDNA or gDNA that made up the material.

The CDR3 loop spans 15 amino acids. The germline V gene has CDR1 MDHEN and CDR2 SYDVKM. J gave up 4 bases and V 4 bases, and 5 bases lay outside the gene matches. Original processing notes: How many nucleated cells were present was estimated from reference gene primer amplification. This table comes from immunoSEQ multiplex PCR, and its TCRdb copy is limited to in-frame clones, with some not included. The D gene and trimming were derived from the DNA, and the V and J assignments and clone size from that table. This sample has about 150,000 clones; 85% to 95% occur once, and the top ten carry roughly 0.56%.

This TCR was sampled from a man aged 45-60 years with acute or convalescent COVID-19. V gene TRBV28 combines with J gene TRBJ1-3, with 9 bases lining up with TRBD1. Sequenced: peripheral blood. CDR3 amino acids: CASSSQGARGNTIYF. The CDR3 bases are TGTGCCAGCAGTTCACAGGGGGCGCGAGGAAACACCATATATTTT.